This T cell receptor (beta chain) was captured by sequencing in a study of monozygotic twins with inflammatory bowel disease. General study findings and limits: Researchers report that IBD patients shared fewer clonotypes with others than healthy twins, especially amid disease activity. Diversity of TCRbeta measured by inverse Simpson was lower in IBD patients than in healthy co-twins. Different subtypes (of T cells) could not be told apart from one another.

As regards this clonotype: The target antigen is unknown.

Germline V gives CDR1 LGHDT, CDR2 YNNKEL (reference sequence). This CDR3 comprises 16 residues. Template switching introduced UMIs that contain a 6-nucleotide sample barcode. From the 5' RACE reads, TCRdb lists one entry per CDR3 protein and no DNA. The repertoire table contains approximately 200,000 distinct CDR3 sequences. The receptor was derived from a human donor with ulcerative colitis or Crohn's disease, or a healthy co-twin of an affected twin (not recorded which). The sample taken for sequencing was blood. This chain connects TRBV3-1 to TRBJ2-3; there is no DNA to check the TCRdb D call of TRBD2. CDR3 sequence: CASSHSSGGGVDTQYF.